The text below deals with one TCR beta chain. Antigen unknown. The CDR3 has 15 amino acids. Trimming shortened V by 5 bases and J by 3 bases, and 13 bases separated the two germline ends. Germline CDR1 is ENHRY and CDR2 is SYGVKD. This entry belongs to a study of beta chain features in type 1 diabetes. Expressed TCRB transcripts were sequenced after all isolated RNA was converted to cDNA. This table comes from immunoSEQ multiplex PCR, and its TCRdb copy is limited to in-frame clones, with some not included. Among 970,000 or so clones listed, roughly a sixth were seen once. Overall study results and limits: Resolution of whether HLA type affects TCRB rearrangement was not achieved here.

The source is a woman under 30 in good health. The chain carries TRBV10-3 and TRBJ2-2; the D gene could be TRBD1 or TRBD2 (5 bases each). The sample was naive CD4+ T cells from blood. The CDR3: CAISLGDGHTGELFF. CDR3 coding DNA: TGTGCCATCAGTTTAGGGGACGGACACACCGGGGAGCTGTTTTTT.